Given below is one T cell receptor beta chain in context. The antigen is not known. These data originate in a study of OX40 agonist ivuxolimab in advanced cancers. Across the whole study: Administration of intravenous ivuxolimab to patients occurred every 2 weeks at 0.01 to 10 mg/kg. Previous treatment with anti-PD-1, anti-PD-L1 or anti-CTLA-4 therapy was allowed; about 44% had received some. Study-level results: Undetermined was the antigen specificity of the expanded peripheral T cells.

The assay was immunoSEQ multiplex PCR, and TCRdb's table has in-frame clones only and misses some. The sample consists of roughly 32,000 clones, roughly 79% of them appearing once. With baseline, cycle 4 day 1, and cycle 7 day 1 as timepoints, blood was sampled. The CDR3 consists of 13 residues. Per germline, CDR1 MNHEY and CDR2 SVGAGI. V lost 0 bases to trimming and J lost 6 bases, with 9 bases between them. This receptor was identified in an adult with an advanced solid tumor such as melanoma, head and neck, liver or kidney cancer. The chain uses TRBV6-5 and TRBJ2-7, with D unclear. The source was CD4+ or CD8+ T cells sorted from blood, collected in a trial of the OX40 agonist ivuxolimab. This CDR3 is CASSYSIQFEQYF. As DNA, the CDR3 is TGTGCCAGCAGTTACTCGATACAGTTCGAGCAGTACTTC.